This TCR beta chain was sequenced in a study of blood T cells in healthy people across ages. Study details: About one barcoded beta molecule per two T cells was the capture yield of template switching.

Notes on the study in general: Among T cells, TCR beta diversity per million cells dropped roughly linearly as age rose. Diversity figures based on one million T cells were deemed too low.

Healthy Caucasian individuals from Russia aged roughly 6 to 90 served as donors. This clonotype occurred a few times. The antigen is not known. A second roughly 7 to 12 cycle PCR used barcoded and J-beta primers. TCRdb reanalysed the 5' RACE reads using MiXCR and keeps one entry per CDR3 protein. The top ten hold roughly 15% of the sample, which has about 650,000 distinct CDR3 sequences, roughly 32% seen once. The germline V gene encodes CDR1 SGHAT and CDR2 FQNNGV. The V gene lost 1 base and the J gene lost 5 bases, with 8 bases spanning the gap. The CDR3 is 14 amino acids. Sequenced: blood. The V and J genes are TRBV11-2 and TRBJ2-2; D gene uncertain. This TCR came from a woman older than 75 in good health. CDR3 nucleotides: TGTGCCAGCAGCTTAGTGCTTACGACCGGGGAGCTGTTTTTT. Translating gives CASSLVLTTGELFF.